Below, one T cell receptor (beta chain) is given with its context. Its antigen is currently unknown. The assay was immunoSEQ multiplex PCR, and TCRdb's table has in-frame clones only and misses some. Of 180,000 or so clones listed, 86% are singletons. Germline V gives CDR1 SEHNR, CDR2 FQNEAQ (reference sequence). Germline trimming cut 8 bases from V and 11 bases from J; bases unmatched to any gene: 14. There are 14 residues in the CDR3. The data were taken from a study of cytomegalovirus exposure and HLA in healthy donors. Whole-study results and caveats: The study put some 160 TCR beta chains on its list as cytomegalovirus-associated.

V gene TRBV7-9 combines with J gene TRBJ2-3; 9 positions agree with TRBD2. This TCR came from a man aged 18 to 35 in good health and CMV-seropositive. The sequenced sample was PBMCs. CDR3 nucleotide sequence: TGTGCCAGCGGCGACGTCGGTGCGCGGGGGGGGCAGTATTTT. As protein: CASGDVGARGGQYF. The full variable domain, in which reference TRBV7-9 and TRBJ2-3 provide the parts outside the CDR3, is DTGVSQNPRHKITKRGQNVTFRCDPISEHNRLYWYRQTLGQGPEFLTYFQNEAQLEKSRLLSDRFSAERPKGSFSTLEIQRTEQGDSAMYLCASGDVGARGGQYFGPGTRLTVL.